These T cell receptor beta chains were read from a single sample in a study of blood T cell repertoires in COVID-19. Sequencing used immunoSEQ multiplex PCR; TCRdb keeps in-frame clones, though not all of them. The sample holds some 170,000 clones, over 80% seen once. The sample consisted of peripheral blood. Receptors originate from a woman aged 40-49 years with COVID-19, enrolled during active disease. Both conserved end residues are part of each CDR3. The D gene is left open where the match is weak. Rows may omit the clone size; those that give it use once, few, many or a size class.

j_call: TRBJ1-1; d_call: -; clone_size: -; v_call: TRBV18; cdr3_nt: TGTGCCAGCTCAACGCAATCGGCAGGGCAGAACACTGAAGCTTTCTTT; cdr3_aa: CASSTQSAGQNTEAFF
j_call: TRBJ1-3; d_call: TRBD1; clone_size: -; v_call: TRBV5-1; cdr3_nt: TGCGCCAGCAGCTATCTTGGGACAGGGGCCTCTTTGAACTCTGGAAACACCATATATTTT; cdr3_aa: CASSYLGTGASLNSGNTIYF
j_call: TRBJ1-1; d_call: TRBD1; clone_size: -; v_call: TRBV29-1; cdr3_nt: TGCAGCGTCCGCCCCTTGACAGGGTACACTGAAGCTTTCTTT; cdr3_aa: CSVRPLTGYTEAFF
j_call: TRBJ1-1; d_call: -; clone_size: -; v_call: TRBV19; cdr3_nt: TGTGCCAGTAGTATACCCCTAGGGGCAGGGGCCGCGAACACTGAAGCTTTCTTT; cdr3_aa: CASSIPLGAGAANTEAFF
j_call: TRBJ1-3; d_call: -; clone_size: few; v_call: TRBV11-3; cdr3_nt: TGTGCCAGCAGCACGGACGGGAACTCTGGAAACACCATATATTTT; cdr3_aa: CASSTDGNSGNTIYF
j_call: TRBJ2-7; d_call: TRBD2; clone_size: -; v_call: TRBV24-1; cdr3_nt: TGTGCCACCAGCGGGATGACCAGGACTAGCGGGAGTGACGAGCAGTACTTC; cdr3_aa: CATSGMTRTSGSDEQYF
j_call: TRBJ1-1; d_call: -; clone_size: -; v_call: TRBV7-2; cdr3_nt: TGTGCCAGCAGCTTGGGTGTAGGACTCATGAACACTGAAGCTTTCTTT; cdr3_aa: CASSLGVGLMNTEAFF
j_call: TRBJ1-5; d_call: -; clone_size: -; v_call: TRBV5-5; cdr3_nt: TGTGCCAGCAGCTTGCAAGGGGGAGATAGCAATCAGCCCCAGCATTTT; cdr3_aa: CASSLQGGDSNQPQHF
j_call: TRBJ2-1; d_call: TRBD1; clone_size: few; v_call: TRBV10-1; cdr3_nt: TGCGCCAGCAGTGAGTCAGGGCAGGGGGCAGATGAGCAGTTCTTC; cdr3_aa: CASSESGQGADEQFF
j_call: TRBJ2-1; d_call: TRBD2; clone_size: -; v_call: TRBV3-1/TRBV3-2; cdr3_nt: TGTGCCAGCAGCCGATTAGGGCTAGCGGGAGGTGGTGTAAAGAATGAGCAGTTCTTC; cdr3_aa: CASSRLGLAGGGVKNEQFF
j_call: TRBJ2-7; d_call: TRBD1; clone_size: -; v_call: TRBV20-1; cdr3_nt: TGCAGTGCTGGGACAGTCGGGGAGCAGTACTTC; cdr3_aa: CSAGTVGEQYF
j_call: TRBJ2-1; d_call: TRBD1; clone_size: -; v_call: TRBV3-1/TRBV3-2; cdr3_nt: TGTGCCAGCAGCCACCGGACAGGGGACCAGCGGGACAATGAGCAGTTCTTC; cdr3_aa: CASSHRTGDQRDNEQFF
j_call: TRBJ1-4; d_call: -; clone_size: -; v_call: TRBV7-9; cdr3_nt: TGTGCCAGCAGCGTGACTTCCTCATCTAATGAAAAACTGTTTTTT; cdr3_aa: CASSVTSSSNEKLFF
j_call: TRBJ1-2; d_call: -; clone_size: -; v_call: TRBV6-5; cdr3_nt: TGTGCCAGCAGTTCTCCGGTTCCAACTCGCTACACCTTC; cdr3_aa: CASSSPVPTRYTF
j_call: TRBJ1-6; d_call: TRBD1; clone_size: few; v_call: TRBV6-2/TRBV6-3; cdr3_nt: TGTGCCAGCAGCTCGGTTCAGGGGGGATCGGATAATTCACCCCTCCACTTT; cdr3_aa: CASSSVQGGSDNSPLHF
j_call: TRBJ2-3; d_call: -; clone_size: -; v_call: TRBV14; cdr3_nt: TGTGCCAGCAGCCGCTTTTCGGGGGTCGCGGGCACAGATACGCAGTATTTT; cdr3_aa: CASSRFSGVAGTDTQYF
j_call: TRBJ1-2; d_call: -; clone_size: -; v_call: TRBV27; cdr3_nt: TGTGCCAGCCTAGAGAGCGGGGCTCTGGGTGGCTACACCTTC; cdr3_aa: CASLESGALGGYTF
j_call: TRBJ2-2; d_call: TRBD2; clone_size: few; v_call: TRBV28; cdr3_nt: TGTGCCAGCAGTTACTCCACCCGGGTCTCGGGGGGTAGGTTGTTTTTT; cdr3_aa: CASSYSTRVSGGRLFF
j_call: TRBJ2-2; d_call: -; clone_size: -; v_call: TRBV2; cdr3_nt: TGTGCCAGCAGTGAAAGGACCCGGGTGGGGGCGGACGGGGAGCTGTTTTTT; cdr3_aa: CASSERTRVGADGELFF
j_call: TRBJ2-1; d_call: -; clone_size: -; v_call: TRBV6-5; cdr3_nt: TGTGCCAGCAGCGGACTCCAGGGGGGCGGGGAGCAGTTCTTC; cdr3_aa: CASSGLQGGGEQFF
j_call: TRBJ1-5; d_call: -; clone_size: -; v_call: TRBV10-3; cdr3_nt: TGTGCCATCAGTGAGCCGGACGGGGATCAGCCCCAGCATTTT; cdr3_aa: CAISEPDGDQPQHF
j_call: TRBJ2-1; d_call: -; clone_size: -; v_call: TRBV3-1/TRBV3-2; cdr3_nt: TGTGCCAGCACCCTCTCTACTACATTCTACAATGAGCAGTTCTTC; cdr3_aa: CASTLSTTFYNEQFF
j_call: TRBJ2-1; d_call: TRBD2; clone_size: -; v_call: TRBV9; cdr3_nt: TGTGCCAGCAGCGCCGGGACTAGCGGGACCACCTACAATGAGCAGTTCTTC; cdr3_aa: CASSAGTSGTTYNEQFF
j_call: TRBJ1-4; d_call: -; clone_size: -; v_call: TRBV7-9; cdr3_nt: TGTGCCAGCGGGGGGGTTACAGGGATGGATGAAAAACTGTTTTTT; cdr3_aa: CASGGVTGMDEKLFF
j_call: TRBJ2-7; d_call: TRBD2; clone_size: -; v_call: TRBV9; cdr3_nt: TGTGCCAGCAGCGTAGCTACAGCGGGGGCCTACGAGCAGTACTTC; cdr3_aa: CASSVATAGAYEQYF
j_call: TRBJ1-1; d_call: -; clone_size: -; v_call: TRBV6-5; cdr3_nt: TGTGCCAGCAGTTACCTTCTAAACAGGATGAACACTGAAGCTTTCTTT; cdr3_aa: CASSYLLNRMNTEAFF
j_call: TRBJ2-1; d_call: TRBD2; clone_size: -; v_call: TRBV6-5; cdr3_nt: TGTGCCAGCAGGGTTGAAGCGGGAAGAATGAATGAGCAGTTCTTC; cdr3_aa: CASRVEAGRMNEQFF
j_call: TRBJ2-2; d_call: -; clone_size: once; v_call: TRBV25-1; cdr3_nt: TGTGCCAGCAGTGGGGGCCAAGGGACGAACACCGGGGAGCTGTTTTTT; cdr3_aa: CASSGGQGTNTGELFF
j_call: TRBJ1-4; d_call: -; clone_size: -; v_call: TRBV5-1; cdr3_nt: TGCGCCAGCAGCTTGACAACAACTAATGAAAAACTGTTTTTT; cdr3_aa: CASSLTTTNEKLFF
j_call: TRBJ1-6; d_call: -; clone_size: -; v_call: TRBV5-6; cdr3_nt: TGTGCCAGCAGCTTGAAAGGGGCCATAGTGGAATCACCCCTCCACTTT; cdr3_aa: CASSLKGAIVESPLHF
j_call: TRBJ2-1; d_call: TRBD1; clone_size: -; v_call: TRBV5-1; cdr3_nt: TGCGCCAGCAGCACGAGACAGGGGGAACCCTACAATGAGCAGTTCTTC; cdr3_aa: CASSTRQGEPYNEQFF
j_call: TRBJ1-2; d_call: TRBD1; clone_size: -; v_call: TRBV28; cdr3_nt: TGTGCCAGCAGCCGGACAGGGTATGGCTACACCTTC; cdr3_aa: CASSRTGYGYTF
j_call: TRBJ2-1; d_call: -; clone_size: -; v_call: TRBV3-1/TRBV3-2; cdr3_nt: TGTGCCAGCAGCCAACCGGCGGGTGAGCAGTTCTTC; cdr3_aa: CASSQPAGEQFF
j_call: TRBJ1-2; d_call: -; clone_size: once; v_call: TRBV27; cdr3_nt: TGTGCCAGCAGTTTTTATCAAGTCGGTGGCTACACCTTC; cdr3_aa: CASSFYQVGGYTF
j_call: TRBJ1-1; d_call: -; clone_size: -; v_call: TRBV7-9; cdr3_nt: TGTGCCAGCAGCTTGGGCCCCCCCGGCACTGAAGCTTTCTTT; cdr3_aa: CASSLGPPGTEAFF
j_call: TRBJ1-1; d_call: -; clone_size: -; v_call: TRBV27; cdr3_nt: TGTGCCAGCAGTCAACGTTCGGGGGGCACTGAAGCTTTCTTT; cdr3_aa: CASSQRSGGTEAFF
j_call: TRBJ1-6; d_call: -; clone_size: -; v_call: TRBV6-5; cdr3_nt: TGTGCCAGCAGTAGCATGGGGGGCGGGAGTTCACCCCTCCACTTT; cdr3_aa: CASSSMGGGSSPLHF
j_call: TRBJ2-1; d_call: TRBD2; clone_size: once; v_call: TRBV3-1/TRBV3-2; cdr3_nt: TGTGCCAGCAGCCAAGTAGGAGCGGGGGGGCGGTACAATGAGCAGTTCTTC; cdr3_aa: CASSQVGAGGRYNEQFF
j_call: TRBJ1-2; d_call: -; clone_size: -; v_call: TRBV15; cdr3_nt: TGTGCCACCAGCAGAGAACGCGGGGTTGGCTATGGCTACACCTTC; cdr3_aa: CATSRERGVGYGYTF
j_call: TRBJ2-1; d_call: TRBD2; clone_size: -; v_call: TRBV28; cdr3_nt: TGTGCCAGCAGTTCTTCCGGGACTAGCGGGTTAGAGCAGTTCTTC; cdr3_aa: CASSSSGTSGLEQFF
j_call: TRBJ1-3; d_call: TRBD1; clone_size: few; v_call: TRBV7-9; cdr3_nt: TGTGCCAGCAGTCGACAGGGGTCTGGAAACACCATATATTTT; cdr3_aa: CASSRQGSGNTIYF
j_call: TRBJ1-5; d_call: -; clone_size: -; v_call: TRBV10-1; cdr3_nt: TGCGCCAGCAGTGAGTCGGGGGGTCAGCCCCAGCATTTT; cdr3_aa: CASSESGGQPQHF
j_call: TRBJ1-2; d_call: TRBD1; clone_size: -; v_call: TRBV27; cdr3_nt: TGTGCCAGCAGTTTATTAGGGACAGGGGAAGGCTACACCTTC; cdr3_aa: CASSLLGTGEGYTF
j_call: TRBJ2-7; d_call: TRBD2; clone_size: -; v_call: TRBV6-5; cdr3_nt: TGTGCCAGCAGCGGGACTAGTTCCTACGAGCAGTACTTC; cdr3_aa: CASSGTSSYEQYF
j_call: TRBJ1-6; d_call: TRBD1; clone_size: once; v_call: TRBV6-5; cdr3_nt: TGTGCAGTTAAGTCAGGGGGGCTCCTCGGTTCACCCCTCCACTTT; cdr3_aa: CAVKSGGLLGSPLHF
j_call: TRBJ1-2; d_call: TRBD1; clone_size: -; v_call: TRBV19; cdr3_nt: TGTGCCAGTAGCCCTGGACAGGGTTCGGCTGGATATGGCTACACCTTC; cdr3_aa: CASSPGQGSAGYGYTF
j_call: TRBJ2-1; d_call: TRBD2; clone_size: -; v_call: TRBV10-1; cdr3_nt: TGCGCCAGCAGTGAGGCGGGAGGCTCCTACAATGAGCAGTTCTTC; cdr3_aa: CASSEAGGSYNEQFF
j_call: TRBJ2-1; d_call: TRBD2; clone_size: -; v_call: TRBV19; cdr3_nt: TGTGCCAGTAGTACCGCCGGGACTAGCGGCAATGAGCAGTTCTTC; cdr3_aa: CASSTAGTSGNEQFF